This record concerns one T cell receptor (beta chain) sequence. What it binds is not known. The data were taken from a study of regulatory T cells in long-lasting Graves disease. Construction of TCR beta libraries relied on iRepertoire HTBI primers and on Arm-PCR targeting CDR3 regions. A single record per CDR3 protein comes from TCRdb applying MiXCR to the multiplex PCR reads. The data hold roughly 400,000 distinct CDR3 sequences, with 20% to 25% observed a single time. V gave up 5 bases and J gave up 4 bases; unmatched junction bases: 7. The CDR3 loop spans 14 amino acids. Germline CDR1 reads SGHTA; CDR2 reads FQGNSA. General study findings and limits: Under persistent disease, TRBV28, TRBJ1-2 and TRBJ2-5 were used preferentially. Persistent Graves' cases showed lower TCR diversity than newly diagnosed cases.

The time point here: persistent/refractory GD, antithyroid drugs over 5 years with positive TRAb. The TCR library was made from RNA that had been extracted from PBMCs in TRIzol. Doctors identified Graves' disease using the American Thyroid Association guidelines. Material: peripheral blood mononuclear cells (PBMCs), obtained when the disease was refractory, from a patient treated with antithyroid drugs. This clonotype was obtained from a female donor with Graves disease. The chain joins TRBV7-2 to TRBJ1-2; the match to TRBD1 covers 7 bases. The CDR3 region is CASSPSTGSYGYTF. For the CDR3, the DNA is TGTGCCAGCAGCCCATCGACAGGGAGCTATGGCTACACCTTC.